This record looks at one T cell receptor (beta chain) sequence and its context. This clonotype was counted ten times or more. It has no known antigen specificity. Base qualities are not at hand, and no much larger clone is one base apart. From V the trimming removes 1 base and from J it removes 3 bases, while the gene matches leave 5 bases of the junction unaccounted for. CDR1 and CDR2, looked up from the germline V gene, are SGHRS and YFSETQ. The CDR3 starts with the cysteine, ends with the phenylalanine, and has 15 residues. The entry retains the CDR3 DNA only, 45 bases that are in frame from base 1. The data belong to a study of T-cell reconstitution after alpha-beta-depleted transplantation in children (dated by TCRdb to between 2015 and 2016). Some background on the complete study: Using TCR repertoire profiling, the study quantitatively followed how T-cell immune reconstitution unfolded in children after TCRalphabeta/CD19-depleted allogeneic hematopoietic cell transplantation. What the research found in general, with its limitations: The frequencies of hyperexpanded clones fell over the following months, and after one year, T-cell counts and TCRbeta diversity were mostly attributed to newly produced T cells. The apparently early recovery of alphabetaT-cell counts about two months after transplant reportedly depended on only several hundred rapidly expanded clones that came from non-depleted graft cells. In some patients, the high TCRbeta diversity seen at day 60 was put down to recipient T cells and intrathymic progenitors that had survived conditioning.

Interpreted using the paper, the time point label stands for: day 60 (about 2 months) after transplantation. The treatment or condition label here, explained by the study, means: allogeneic hematopoietic cell transplantation with graft depleted of TCRalphabeta T cells and CD19 B cells. Transplant recipients were children who received TCRalphabeta/CD19-depleted allogeneic hematopoietic cell grafts. The library was prepared using PCR. Sequencing instrument: Illumina HiSeq 2500. To normalize quantification of the TCRbeta repertoire, the TCR libraries were built with molecular barcoding that relied on unique molecular identifiers. TCRdb trimmed the raw reads at Q25, called clones with MiXCR and kept productive beta chains. When rows share a CDR3 protein, they turn into one entry using the most common DNA and genes. This sample comprises roughly 100,000 distinct CDR3 sequences, 6% of them detected only once. The leading ten clones occupy about 6% of the sample.

This TCR was sampled from a female patient between 2 and 10 years old who had a stem cell transplant for Fanconi anemia, so the T cells may come from the graft donor. The input for sequencing was PBMCs, mostly from graft donor cells, taken 60 days after TCRalphabeta/CD19-depleted stem cell transplant. The sequence joins TRBV5-1 to TRBJ1-2; 8 central nucleotides agree with TRBD1. The nucleotide sequence reads as follows: TGCGCCAGCAGCTTGAATGGGGGACAGGACTATGGCTACACCTTC. Its protein reads: CASSLNGGQDYGYTF.